The present TCR beta chain was sequenced within a study of CD8 T cells in ankylosing spondylitis. The study, taken as a whole, reports: As reported, disease-linked clones showed significant enrichment in matched ankylosing spondylitis synovial fluid. The disease-linked clones had a CD8+ phenotype and low blood frequencies. Blood of patients with ankylosing spondylitis appeared to be characterized by a TCR beta motif of about eight highly homologous variants.

CDR1 and CDR2 from the germline V gene are DFQATT and SNEGSKA (reference sequence). The CDR3 has 17 amino acids. Each CDR3 protein gets one entry after TCRdb re-called the 5' RACE reads with MiXCR. The sample holds under 300,000 distinct CDR3 sequences, roughly 8.6% seen once. In regard to this clonotype: Its matching antigen is unknown. A much larger clone differs from this one at a single base, so this may be a read error.

The TCR originated in a male donor with ankylosing spondylitis or in good health (not recorded which). The sequenced sample consisted of blood, either unsorted or a sorted T cell fraction (not recorded which). V usage is TRBV20-1 and J usage is TRBJ2-1, with 10 bases fitting TRBD2. The CDR3 spells CCARVTSGVRYYNEQFF. CDR3 DNA: TGCTGTGCTAGAGTCACTAGCGGGGTCCGATACTACAATGAGCAGTTCTTC.